Presented here are 32 T cell receptor beta chains from one specimen sequenced in a study of blood T cell repertoires in COVID-19. The repertoire was sequenced with immunoSEQ multiplex PCR; TCRdb's copy has only in-frame clones and lacks some. The sample includes tens of thousands of clones, roughly four fifths of them seen just once. The sequencing input was peripheral blood. These receptors came from a human donor in a cohort sampled during active COVID-19.

The genes are TRBV4-3 and TRBJ2-5; possible D gene TRBD1, 6 bases. V was pared by 1 base and J by 4 bases, with 16 bases between. The CDR3 is made up of 16 amino acids. The germline CDR1 and CDR2 sequences are LGHNA and YSLEER. As DNA, the CDR3 is TGCGCCAGCAGCCAAGTGTGGGGGCGGGTAGTAGAGACCCAGTACTTC. Translated, it gives CASSQVWGRVVETQYF.

The rearrangement links TRBV5-1 to TRBJ1-6; 7 bases are a match to TRBD1. This CDR3 spans 15 amino acids. Looked up from germline, CDR1 is SGHRS and CDR2 is YFSETQ. Germline trimming cut 0 bases from V and 10 bases from J; bases unmatched to any gene: 7. The CDR3 reads CASSLGQGTDSPLHF. CDR3 DNA sequence: TGCGCCAGCAGCTTGGGACAGGGAACGGACTCACCCCTCCACTTT.

This chain links TRBV6-2 or TRBV6-3 with TRBJ2-5, with unresolved D. Trimming stripped 1 base from V and 2 bases from J, with 8 bases between. CDR1 and CDR2 from the germline V gene are MNHEY and SVGEGT. CDR3 size: 14 residues. CDR3 DNA sequence: TGTGCCAGCAGTTACTTACGTCAGCAAGAGACCCAGTACTTC. Its translation is CASSYLRQQETQYF.

The chain employs TRBV21-1 and TRBJ2-5; the listed D gene, TRBD2, was not tested against the DNA. TRBV21-1 is a pseudogene segment. The CDR3 length is 16 residues. CDR3 region: CASLGLAGESVETQYF. The CDR3 coding sequence is TGTGCCAGCCTTGGACTAGCGGGGGAGTCGGTGGAGACCCAGTACTTC.

J is TRBJ2-7 and V is TRBV5-1, with 12 bases matching TRBD1. The CDR3 covers 13 residues. J gave up 9 bases and V 5 bases, and 6 bases lay outside the gene matches. Germline V gives CDR1 SGHRS, CDR2 YFSETQ. DNA for the CDR3: TGCGCCAGCAGTAGGGACAGGGGGCAAGGGCAGTACTTC. Translating gives CASSRDRGQGQYF.

The CDR3, as DNA: TGTGCCAGCAGGAGAGGACAGGCGGAGGTCCTGACTTTC. It is translated as CASRRGQAEVLTF. This sequence joins TRBV27 and TRBJ2-6, with 7 bases identical to TRBD1. From germline, CDR1 is MNHEY and CDR2 SMNVEV (reference sequence). The CDR3 consists of 13 residues. Trimming cost V 6 bases and J 13 bases; bases outside gene matches: 9.

The chain carries TRBV18 and TRBJ2-7; possibly TRBD2 for D (5 bases). The CDR3 sequence is 12 residues long. The V gene lost 6 bases and the J gene lost 8 bases, with 14 bases spanning the gap. Germline values: CDR1 KGHSH, CDR2 LQKENI. CDR3 protein: CASSFDRDQQYF. CDR3 coding DNA: TGTGCCAGCTCGTTCGATCGGGATCAGCAGTACTTC.

The sample holds one count of this clone. V usage is TRBV6-1 and J usage is TRBJ1-2, with D tentatively TRBD1 (5 bases). The V and J ends lost 1 base and 2 bases respectively, with 8 bases between them. The CDR3 covers 14 residues. The V gene's germline CDR1 is MNHNS and CDR2 SASEGT. CDR3 sequence: CASSEGQPNYGYTF. CDR3 in DNA: TGTGCCAGCAGTGAAGGACAGCCGAACTATGGCTACACCTTC.

The chain links TRBV6-5 to TRBJ1-1; possible D gene TRBD1, 5 bases. The CDR3 sequence is 14 residues long. The germline CDR1 and CDR2 sequences are MNHEY and SVGAGI. The V and J ends lost 7 bases and 1 base respectively, with 13 bases between them. The CDR3 sequence is CASNAYTGNTEAFF. CDR3 DNA: TGTGCCAGCAACGCCTACACAGGGAACACTGAAGCTTTCTTT.

CDR3 DNA sequence: TGTGCCAGTAGTATTTCTTCAGTGCGGGTCAATCAGCCCCAGCATTTT. This codes for CASSISSVRVNQPQHF. The J gene is TRBJ1-5, the V gene TRBV19; D unclear. The CDR3 is 16 amino acids. Germline V gene data show CDR1 as LNHDA and CDR2 as SQIVND (reference sequence). The germline V and J ends were trimmed by 3 bases and 3 bases, with 15 bases remaining between them.

This clone showed up just a few times. V is TRBV3-1 (or the pseudogene TRBV3-2) and J is TRBJ1-6; D possibly corresponds to TRBD1 (5 bases). V lost 1 base to trimming and J lost 6 bases, with 7 bases between them. This CDR3 is built from 14 residues. Germline loops: CDR1 LGHDT, CDR2 YNNKEL (reference sequence). CDR3 sequence reads: CASSQGGPNSPLHF. Written as DNA, the CDR3 is TGTGCCAGCAGCCAAGGGGGCCCTAATTCACCCCTCCACTTT.

A single count supports this clone. This chain uses TRBV9 with TRBJ1-4; D is possibly TRBD1 (5 bases). The CDR3 sequence is 14 residues long. Germline CDR1 is SGDLS and CDR2 is YYNGEE. Trimming stripped 0 bases from V and 7 bases from J, with 10 bases between. CDR3 sequence (DNA): TGTGCCAGCAGCGTAGAACCGGGGGGTGAAAAACTGTTTTTT. Protein product: CASSVEPGGEKLFF.

The gene calls are TRBV9 and TRBJ1-2; 10 bases align to TRBD1. Germline V gene lookup returns CDR1 SGDLS and CDR2 YYNGEE. The trim removed 5 bases at V and 4 bases at J, leaving 2 bases unmatched. The CDR3 sequence is 13 residues long. This chain's CDR3 is CASRRDRGYGYTF. CDR3 nucleotide sequence: TGTGCCAGCAGACGGGACAGGGGCTATGGCTACACCTTC.

The chain has TRBV20-1 and TRBJ2-7; TRBD1 aligns across 8 bases. The junction had 7 bases not matched to a gene; V was cut back by 3 bases and J by 0 bases. CDR1 is DFQATT, CDR2 SNEGSKA, per germline (reference sequence). The CDR3 contains 15 residues. The CDR3 DNA reads as TGCAGTGCTAGTTCCCCGGACAGGGCCTCCTACGAGCAGTACTTC. It codes for CSASSPDRASYEQYF.

This chain connects TRBV3-1 (or the pseudogene TRBV3-2) to TRBJ1-5, with a weak D call TRBD1 (6 bases). The germline V gene has CDR1 LGHDT and CDR2 YNNKEL (reference sequence). CDR3 length: 14 residues. Trimming removed 5 bases from V and 4 bases from J, with 12 bases in between. The CDR3 loop is CASSFRGSNQPQHF. CDR3 nucleotides: TGTGCCAGCAGCTTCAGGGGTAGTAATCAGCCCCAGCATTTT.

This chain joins TRBV3-1 (or the pseudogene TRBV3-2) and TRBJ2-6; 8 nucleotides align to TRBD2. This CDR3 has 17 amino acids. The V and J ends lost 4 bases and 1 base, in that order; junction bases with no gene match: 6. Germline-derived CDR1 and CDR2 are LGHDT and YNNKEL (reference sequence). CDR3 protein: CASSRTSPVSGANVLTF. CDR3 DNA sequence: TGTGCCAGCAGCCGGACTAGCCCCGTATCTGGGGCCAACGTCCTGACTTTC.

The V and J genes are TRBV25-1 and TRBJ2-3, with 7 bases fitting TRBD1. Germline V gives CDR1 MGHDK, CDR2 SYGVNS. The CDR3 is made up of 15 amino acids. V shed 7 bases and J 1 base; nucleotides not matched to a gene: 8. The CDR3 nucleotides are TGTGCCAGCACAGCGCCCGGGACAGGCACAGATACGCAGTATTTT. Amino acids: CASTAPGTGTDTQYF.

The V and J genes are TRBV16 and TRBJ1-5, with 10 bases lining up with TRBD1. The CDR3 contains 18 residues. Per germline, CDR1 KGHSY and CDR2 FQNENV. Trimming cost V 2 bases and J 4 bases; bases outside gene matches: 11. This chain's CDR3 is CASSQAIGTGALNQPQHF. The CDR3 DNA reads TGTGCCAGCAGCCAAGCTATCGGGACAGGGGCCCTTAATCAGCCCCAGCATTTT.

The DNA of the CDR3 is TGTGCCATCAGAGGGCAGGGGAATGAAAAACTGTTTTTT. It specifies CAIRGQGNEKLFF. The chain is built from TRBV10-3 and TRBJ1-4; D possibly corresponds to TRBD1 (6 bases). Deletions cut 6 bases from V and 5 bases from J, with 10 bases between. From germline, CDR1 is ENHRY and CDR2 SYGVKD. The CDR3 sequence is 13 residues long.

The rearrangement joins TRBV24-1 to TRBJ2-7, with D possibly matching TRBD2 (6 bases). Germline lookup yields CDR1 KGHDR and CDR2 SFDVKD. The V end lost 8 bases, the J end lost 1 base, and 17 bases lay between the germline ends. The CDR3 runs to 15 residues. CDR3 sequence: CATTVGRNGSYEQYF. In DNA form, the CDR3 reads TGTGCCACCACGGTAGGGAGGAACGGGTCCTACGAGCAGTACTTC.

J is TRBJ1-5 and V is TRBV5-5; D perhaps matches TRBD1 (5 bases). The CDR3 is made up of 15 amino acids. Deletions cut 2 bases from V and 4 bases from J, with 13 bases between. Germline V lookup: CDR1 SGHKS, CDR2 YYEKEE (reference sequence). The CDR3 region is CASSFGQYGNQPQHF. The CDR3 nucleotides read TGTGCCAGCAGCTTCGGACAATATGGAAATCAGCCCCAGCATTTT.

This clone was found a few times. Other DNA sequences in this specimen translate into the identical CDR3. The J gene is TRBJ1-1, the V gene TRBV19, with D possibly TRBD1 on 6 matching bases. The CDR3 has 14 amino acids. Germline CDR1 reads LNHDA; CDR2 reads SQIVND (reference sequence). Trimming shortened V by 2 bases and J by 2 bases, and 9 bases separated the two germline ends. The chain's CDR3 is CASSIYRANTEAFF. The CDR3 nucleotides read TGTGCCAGTAGTATATACAGGGCAAACACTGAAGCTTTCTTT.

V gene TRBV6-5 combines with J gene TRBJ2-7, with 13 positions matching TRBD2. Trimming cost V 6 bases and J 8 bases; bases outside gene matches: 4. CDR3 length equals 13 residues. Germline V gene data show CDR1 as MNHEY and CDR2 as SVGAGI. Here the CDR3 reads CASRMGLAGKQYF. The CDR3 nucleotides read TGTGCCAGCAGAATGGGACTAGCGGGGAAGCAGTACTTC.

J is TRBJ2-5 and V is TRBV5-1, with D perhaps TRBD2 (5 bases). V was shortened by 0 bases and J by 5 bases, with 14 bases between the two germline ends. This CDR3 is 15 amino acids long. CDR1 and CDR2 (germline): SGHRS, YFSETQ. The chain's CDR3 is CASSLDTKRGETQYF. CDR3 DNA sequence: TGCGCCAGCAGCTTGGACACAAAGAGAGGGGAGACCCAGTACTTC.

The V gene is TRBV2, the J gene TRBJ1-4; a weak D match, TRBD1 (6 bases). In germline, CDR1 is SNHLY, CDR2 FYNNEI. The V and J ends lost 4 bases and 6 bases respectively, with 15 bases between them. This CDR3 has 15 amino acids. CDR3 in DNA: TGTGCCAGCAGTGCCCCAGGGGACTATGATGAAAAACTGTTTTTT. Amino acids: CASSAPGDYDEKLFF.

This chain uses TRBV3-1 (or the pseudogene TRBV3-2) with TRBJ2-5; D unclear. V was clipped by 5 bases and J by 7 bases, with 17 bases between them. The CDR3 length is 14 residues. Germline V gene sequence: CDR1 LGHDT, CDR2 YNNKEL (reference sequence). Here the CDR3 DNA reads TGTGCCAGCAGCAACTTCGGGTTCCCGGGGACCCAGTACTTC. It yields the protein CASSNFGFPGTQYF.

J is TRBJ1-1 and V is TRBV18; 7 bases line up with TRBD1. The CDR3 consists of 15 residues. V lost 2 bases, J lost 2 bases, and 5 bases stayed unmatched. Looked up from germline, CDR1 is KGHSH and CDR2 is LQKENI. This CDR3 is CASSPKGAGNTEAFF. CDR3 in DNA: TGTGCCAGCTCACCAAAGGGGGCGGGAAACACTGAAGCTTTCTTT.

The chain combines TRBV9 with TRBJ1-2; D is uncertain. The CDR3 is made up of 15 amino acids. The V end was cut by 2 bases, the J end by 0 bases, with 11 bases between. The germline V gene has CDR1 SGDLS and CDR2 YYNGEE. The CDR3 protein is CASSVTLETNYGYTF. As DNA, the CDR3 is TGTGCCAGCAGCGTTACCCTAGAAACTAACTATGGCTACACCTTC.

The rearrangement links TRBV12-3 or TRBV12-4 to TRBJ1-1; TRBD1 might be the D (6 bases). The CDR3 covers 11 residues. V was clipped by 9 bases and J by 3 bases, with 8 bases between them. The CDR3 DNA is TGTGCCAGTCAGGGGTACACTGAAGCTTTCTTT. This translates into CASQGYTEAFF.

CDR3 in DNA: TGTGCCAGCAGCTTAGCACTAGCGGGGGAGCAGTACTTC. It encodes CASSLALAGEQYF. This chain links TRBV11-2 with TRBJ2-7, with 10 bases aligning to TRBD2. This CDR3 has 13 amino acids. Looked up from germline, CDR1 is SGHAT and CDR2 is FQNNGV. The trim removed 1 base at V and 7 bases at J, leaving 1 base unmatched.

The rearrangement links TRBV6-5 to TRBJ1-2, with D perhaps matching TRBD1 (5 bases). Germline V lookup: CDR1 MNHEY, CDR2 SVGAGI. The germline V and J ends were trimmed by 6 bases and 8 bases, with 22 bases remaining between them. CDR3 size: 15 residues. This CDR3 reads CASSRGGTGERGYTF. In DNA, the CDR3 is TGTGCCAGCAGCCGTGGGGGGACGGGGGAAAGGGGCTACACCTTC.

CDR3 in amino acids: CASSVSGTNEKLFF. The CDR3 nucleotides are TGTGCCAGCAGCGTATCAGGAACTAATGAAAAACTGTTTTTT. The V and J genes are TRBV9 and TRBJ1-4; the D is unclear. CDR3 length: 14 amino acids. The germline CDR1 and CDR2 sequences are SGDLS and YYNGEE. Trimming stripped 1 base from V and 1 base from J, with 5 bases between.